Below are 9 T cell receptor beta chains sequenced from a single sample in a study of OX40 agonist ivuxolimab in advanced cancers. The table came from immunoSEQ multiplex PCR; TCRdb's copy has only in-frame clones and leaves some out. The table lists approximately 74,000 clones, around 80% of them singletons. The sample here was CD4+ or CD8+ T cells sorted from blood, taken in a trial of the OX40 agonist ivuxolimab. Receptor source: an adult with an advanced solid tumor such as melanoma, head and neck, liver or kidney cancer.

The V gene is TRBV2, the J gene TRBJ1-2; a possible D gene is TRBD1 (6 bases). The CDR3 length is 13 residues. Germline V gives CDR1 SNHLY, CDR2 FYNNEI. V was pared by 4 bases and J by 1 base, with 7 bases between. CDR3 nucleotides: TGTGCCAGCAGTGTGGACAGTAACTATGGCTACACCTTC. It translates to CASSVDSNYGYTF.

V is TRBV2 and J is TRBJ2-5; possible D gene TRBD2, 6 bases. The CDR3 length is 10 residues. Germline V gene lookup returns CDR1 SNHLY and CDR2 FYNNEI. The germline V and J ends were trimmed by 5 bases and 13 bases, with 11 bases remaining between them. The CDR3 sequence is CASSSGTVYF. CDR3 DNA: TGTGCCAGCAGTTCCGGGACTGTGTACTTC. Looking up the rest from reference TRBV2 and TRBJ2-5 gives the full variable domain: EPEVTQTPSHQVTQMGQEVILRCVPISNHLYFYWYRQILGQKVEFLVSFYNNEISEKSEIFDDQFSVERPDGSNFTLKIRSTKLEDSAMYFCASSSGTVYFGPGTRLLVL.

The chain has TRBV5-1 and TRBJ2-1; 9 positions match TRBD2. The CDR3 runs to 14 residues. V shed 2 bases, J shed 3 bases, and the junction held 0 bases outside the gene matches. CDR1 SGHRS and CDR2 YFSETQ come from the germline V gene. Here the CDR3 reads CASSFSGSYNEQFF. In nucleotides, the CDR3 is TGCGCCAGCAGCTTTAGCGGGAGCTACAATGAGCAGTTCTTC.

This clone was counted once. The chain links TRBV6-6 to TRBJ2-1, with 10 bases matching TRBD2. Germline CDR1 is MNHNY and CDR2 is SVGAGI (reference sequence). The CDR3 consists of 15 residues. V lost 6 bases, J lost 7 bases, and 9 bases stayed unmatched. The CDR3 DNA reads TGTGCCAGCAGGCTCCTGGGACTAGCGCGGAATGAGCAGTTCTTC. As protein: CASRLLGLARNEQFF.

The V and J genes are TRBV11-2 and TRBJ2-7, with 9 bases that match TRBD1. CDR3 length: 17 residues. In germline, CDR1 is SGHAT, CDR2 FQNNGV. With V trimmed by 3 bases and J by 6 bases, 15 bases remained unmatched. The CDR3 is CASSFLNFPGQGGEQYF. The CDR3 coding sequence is TGTGCCAGCAGCTTTCTGAACTTTCCGGGACAGGGCGGCGAGCAGTACTTC.

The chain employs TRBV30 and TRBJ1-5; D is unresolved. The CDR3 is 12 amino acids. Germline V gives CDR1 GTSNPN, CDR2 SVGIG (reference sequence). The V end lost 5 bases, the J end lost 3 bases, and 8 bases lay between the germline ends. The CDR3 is CAWAGSNQPQHF. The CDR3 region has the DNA TGTGCCTGGGCAGGCTCCAATCAGCCCCAGCATTTT.

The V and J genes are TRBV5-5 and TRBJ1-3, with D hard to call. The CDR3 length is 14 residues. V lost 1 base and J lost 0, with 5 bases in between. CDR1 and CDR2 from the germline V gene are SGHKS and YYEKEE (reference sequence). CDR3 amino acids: CASSLLGSGNTIYF. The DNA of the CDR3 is TGTGCCAGCAGCTTGCTGGGCTCTGGAAACACCATATATTTT.

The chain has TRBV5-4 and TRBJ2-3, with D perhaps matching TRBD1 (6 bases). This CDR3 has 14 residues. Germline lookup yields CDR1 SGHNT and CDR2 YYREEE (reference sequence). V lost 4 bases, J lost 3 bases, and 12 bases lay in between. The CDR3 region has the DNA TGTGCCAGCAGCAAGGGGGTAGGGACAGATACGCAGTATTTT. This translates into CASSKGVGTDTQYF.

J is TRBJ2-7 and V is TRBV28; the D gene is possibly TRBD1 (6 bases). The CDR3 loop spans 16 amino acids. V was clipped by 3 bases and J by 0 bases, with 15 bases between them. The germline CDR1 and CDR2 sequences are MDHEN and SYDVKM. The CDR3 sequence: CASSLGVGDISYEQYF. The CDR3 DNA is TGTGCCAGCAGTTTGGGGGTCGGGGACATCTCCTACGAGCAGTACTTC.